This entry is about one T cell receptor beta chain. Its antigen is currently unknown. As defined, naive CD8 cells were CD45RO-negative and positively selected for CCR7, with terminally differentiated effector memory CD45RA+ cells excluded. Profiled with immunoSEQ multiplex PCR; TCRdb holds only in-frame clones, not every one. The repertoire holds about 2.2 million clones, with 80% to 95% as singletons. The V and J ends lost 2 bases and 1 base, in that order; junction bases with no gene match: 8. The length of the CDR3 is 16 residues. The germline CDR1 and CDR2 sequences are MNHEY and SMNVEV (reference sequence). This entry is derived from a study of shared clonotypes between healthy human individuals. Study-level points and caveats: Represented diversity (both genetic and exposure-history) was limited by the small number of donors.

Material for sequencing was naive CD8+ T cells from PBMCs. V is TRBV27 and J is TRBJ2-7; 7 bases line up with TRBD1. The origin of this receptor is a man younger than 35 in good health. Some clones in this sample may be carry-over from other donors' samples. The CDR3 nucleotides read TGTGCCAGCAGTTTAAGTGGGACAGCGAAATCCTACGAGCAGTACTTC. Amino acid sequence: CASSLSGTAKSYEQYF.